The present TCR beta chain was sequenced within a study of cytomegalovirus exposure and HLA in healthy donors. General study findings and limits: Compared with the approximately 700-donor mean, an Asian-associated ancestry cluster reportedly had fewer N-insertions, according to a later analysis. With later analysis, a missense DCLRE1C variant became linked to TCR beta V- and J-gene trimming. Upon later analysis, TCR association rates were observed to vary by HLA locus, being highest for DRB1 and lowest for HLA-C.

The CDR3 consists of 14 residues. V lost 10 bases and J lost 5; bases outside the gene matches: 12. Looked up from germline, CDR1 is WSHSY and CDR2 is SAAADI. Concerning this clone: Antigen: not known.

The PCR contained 60 Vbeta and 13 Jbeta primers. Original data processing: In a later analysis, the count reached 80 million or so unique TCR beta chains, with around 11 million shared. Repertoires were generated with immunoSEQ multiplex PCR, while TCRdb's copy carries only in-frame clones and drops some. V, J and clone size reflect that table, while D and trimming were determined from the DNA. Among roughly 190,000 clones, around 82% were seen once, and the ten largest hold less than 2%. The material sequenced was PBMCs. The sequence was obtained from a man aged 35 to 55 in good health and CMV-seropositive. V gene TRBV10-2 combines with J gene TRBJ2-7; TRBD1 matches 9 bases. CDR3 region: CATIGQGRSNEQYF. CDR3 in DNA: TGCGCCACCATAGGACAGGGGAGAAGCAACGAGCAGTACTTC.